The 29 T cell receptor beta chains given below trace back to one sample, sequenced in a study of post-analysis software for immune sequencing data. General study findings and limits: Comparison of patients with controls showed about 5 TRBV segments more frequent in patients, TRBV5-6, TRBV5-1 and TRBV20-1 among them.

These receptors lack a known antigen. cDNA libraries of TCR beta carried unique molecular identifiers. TCRdb re-called the PCR reads with MiXCR, one entry per CDR3 protein. The sample holds fewer than 700,000 distinct CDR3 sequences, around 47% seen once. The sequenced sample was blood. The receptors were gathered from a girl aged 5 to 17 with multiple sclerosis.

The chain uses TRBV29-1 and TRBJ2-3; D remains ambiguous. Germline CDR1 is SQVTM and CDR2 is ANQGSEA. Trimming removed 4 bases at V and 1 base at J, with 9 bases between. The CDR3 covers 13 residues. The CDR3 region has the DNA TGCAGCGTTGCCACTAAAGGCACAGATACGCAGTATTTT. This gives the protein CSVATKGTDTQYF.

CDR3 loop: CASSYGGEEGYTF. DNA of the CDR3: TGTGCCAGCAGTTATGGGGGCGAGGAAGGCTACACCTTC. This chain joins TRBV2 and TRBJ1-2; TRBD1 might be the D (6 bases). This CDR3 is built from 13 residues. The V end lost 5 bases, the J end lost 8 bases, and 15 bases lay between the germline ends. From germline, CDR1 is SNHLY and CDR2 FYNNEI.

The gene calls are TRBV7-2 and TRBJ1-2; perhaps TRBD1 as D (5 bases). With 1 base removed from V and 4 bases from J, the gap between germline ends came to 16 bases. The length of the CDR3 is 16 residues. Germline CDR1 reads SGHTA; CDR2 reads FQGNSA. This chain's CDR3 is CASSLGSRRGLYGYTF. In nucleotides, the CDR3 is TGTGCCAGCAGCTTAGGCTCCCGTAGGGGCCTCTATGGCTACACCTTC.

CDR3 sequence: CASRQGLWNEQFF. The DNA of the CDR3 is TGTGCCAGCAGACAGGGGCTATGGAATGAGCAGTTCTTC. This rearrangement joins TRBV6-5 to TRBJ2-1; 7 bases match TRBD1. Per the germline V gene, CDR1 is MNHEY and CDR2 is SVGAGI. There are 13 residues in the CDR3. V was pared by 6 bases and J by 7 bases, with 6 bases of the junction left unmatched.

The sample holds a few counts of this clonotype. The rearrangement uses TRBV7-2 and TRBJ2-1; TRBD2 is a possible D gene (5 bases). Germline CDR1 SGHTA, CDR2 FQGNSA. The CDR3 runs to 17 residues. V lost 1 base and J 0 bases, leaving 13 bases between the germline ends. The CDR3 DNA reads as TGTGCCAGCAGCTTAGAGGCTAGCCTTGGCTCCTACAATGAGCAGTTCTTC. It specifies CASSLEASLGSYNEQFF.

The chain has TRBV12-3 or TRBV12-4 and TRBJ1-1; a weak D match, TRBD1 (5 bases). V was pared by 5 bases and J by 5 bases, with 12 bases between. CDR3 size: 13 residues. The chain's CDR3 is CASSPQGRTEAFF. The CDR3 nucleotides read TGTGCCAGCAGTCCCCAGGGTCGTACTGAAGCTTTCTTT.

This clonotype appeared a few times. The gene calls are TRBV4-2 and TRBJ1-5; unclear D gene. This CDR3 contains 14 residues. Germline assignment: CDR1 LGHNA and CDR2 YNFKEQ. V lost 3 bases to trimming and J lost 1 base, with 7 bases between them. The CDR3: CASSHVDSNQPQHF. In nucleotides, the CDR3 is TGTGCCAGCAGCCATGTTGACAGCAATCAGCCCCAGCATTTT.

This rearrangement joins TRBV5-4 to TRBJ2-2, with TRBD1 as a possible D gene (5 bases). The CDR3 is made up of 15 amino acids. The ends were cut back, 2 bases at V and 5 bases at J, with 13 bases in the middle. Germline V gene sequence: CDR1 SGHNT, CDR2 YYREEE (reference sequence). The CDR3 sequence is CASSFKGIVTGELFF. The CDR3 coding sequence is TGTGCCAGCAGCTTCAAGGGGATCGTGACCGGGGAGCTGTTTTTT.

This clonotype showed up just a few times. CDR3 protein: CASSLSGTLYNEQFF. The CDR3 region has the DNA TGTGCCAGCAGCCTTTCCGGGACACTTTACAATGAGCAGTTCTTC. The genes are TRBV9 and TRBJ2-1; tentatively, D is TRBD1 (6 bases). Germline V CDR1 and CDR2: SGDLS, YYNGEE. CDR3 length equals 15 residues. The germline V and J ends were trimmed by 4 bases and 4 bases, with 15 bases remaining between them. Supplemented by reference TRBV9 and TRBJ2-1, the full variable domain reads DSGVTQTPKHLITATGQRVTLRCSPRSGDLSVYWYQQSLDQGLQFLIQYYNGEERAKGNILERFSAQQFPDLHSELNLSSLELGDSALYFCASSLSGTLYNEQFFGPGTRLTVL.

This clonotype was detected only a few times. CDR3 sequence reads: CASMRGNYEQYF. CDR3 DNA: TGTGCCAGCATGCGGGGGAACTACGAGCAGTACTTC. The chain links TRBV6-5 to TRBJ2-7; 7 bases match TRBD2. Germline values: CDR1 MNHEY, CDR2 SVGAGI. V lost 7 bases and J lost 3; bases outside the gene matches: 3. The CDR3 loop spans 12 amino acids.

A note on this clonotype: An end of the junction differs from the germline gene, which may be a read error. The V call is TRBV12-3 or TRBV12-4, the J call TRBJ2-3, with D possibly matching TRBD2 (7 bases). CDR3 length: 14 residues. The CDR3 sequence is CASDLGGGTDAQYF. The CDR3 nucleotides are TGTGCCAGCGACCTGGGGGGGGGCACAGATGCGCAGTATTTT.

J is TRBJ2-5 and V is TRBV6-5, with D maybe TRBD2 (6 bases). Trimming stripped 2 bases from V and 4 bases from J, with 14 bases between. Germline loops: CDR1 MNHEY, CDR2 SVGAGI. This CDR3 has 15 residues. CDR3: CASSYGRMTVETQYF. DNA of the CDR3: TGTGCCAGCAGTTACGGGAGGATGACGGTAGAGACCCAGTACTTC.

V and J are TRBV12-3 or TRBV12-4 and TRBJ1-6; 8 bases are shared with TRBD1. V lost 7 bases to trimming and J lost 7 bases; unmatched junction nucleotides: 9. This CDR3 spans 15 amino acids. The CDR3 here is CASKEQGVRNSPLHF. The CDR3 coding sequence is TGTGCCAGCAAGGAACAGGGGGTGAGAAATTCACCCCTCCACTTT.

The V gene is TRBV9, the J gene TRBJ2-7, with 8 bases that match TRBD2. The J call is doubtful: the DNA matches TRBJ2-5 better. CDR1 is SGDLS and CDR2 is YYNGEE in the germline V gene. This CDR3 region has 16 residues. CDR3 sequence reads: CASSFDSGTGVETQYF. CDR3 bases: TGTGCCAGCAGCTTCGATAGCGGGACCGGCGTGGAGACCCAGTACTTC.

The chain carries TRBV12-3 or TRBV12-4 and TRBJ2-1; 7 bases align to TRBD2. The V gene end was trimmed by 10 bases and the J gene end by 0 bases; junction bases not matched to a gene: 6. The CDR3 is 14 amino acids. The CDR3 protein is CATTGGSSYNEQFF. CDR3 nucleotide sequence: TGTGCCACCACGGGCGGGAGCTCCTACAATGAGCAGTTCTTC.

The V and J genes are TRBV5-5 and TRBJ2-3, with 10 bases fitting TRBD2. With V trimmed by 5 bases and J by 5 bases, 5 bases remained unmatched. Germline V gene data show CDR1 as SGHKS and CDR2 as YYEKEE (reference sequence). The CDR3 has 14 residues. In DNA, the CDR3 is TGTGCCAGCAGTTTTATAGCGGGAGGAGATACGCAGTATTTT. The encoded protein is CASSFIAGGDTQYF.

This chain connects TRBV5-1 to TRBJ2-2, with D tentatively TRBD2 (6 bases). Germline CDR1 is SGHRS and CDR2 is YFSETQ. The V gene lost 1 base and the J gene lost 7 bases, with 8 bases spanning the gap. This CDR3 has 13 amino acids. The CDR3 bases are TGCGCCAGCAGCTTGAGGCGGGGCGGGGAGCTGTTTTTT. Amino acids: CASSLRRGGELFF.

This chain connects TRBV4-2 to TRBJ1-2; 7 positions match TRBD1. Per the germline V gene, CDR1 is LGHNA and CDR2 is YNFKEQ. V lost 1 base, J lost 1 base, and 18 bases stayed unmatched. This CDR3 comprises 20 residues. The CDR3 sequence is CASSQGGVGAGGFSNYGYTF. The CDR3, as DNA: TGTGCCAGCAGCCAAGGGGGCGTAGGTGCAGGGGGTTTCAGTAACTATGGCTACACCTTC.

The V gene is TRBV20-1, the J gene TRBJ1-2; D perhaps matches TRBD1 (5 bases). CDR1 is DFQATT, CDR2 SNEGSKA, per germline (reference sequence). The germline V and J ends were trimmed by 5 bases and 0 bases, with 10 bases remaining between them. CDR3 length: 13 residues. The CDR3 sequence is CSALRGPNYGYTF. Here the CDR3 DNA reads TGCAGTGCTTTAAGGGGCCCTAACTATGGCTACACCTTC.

The chain carries TRBV20-1 and TRBJ2-3; no clear D gene. V lost 6 bases and J 1 base, leaving 5 bases between the germline ends. CDR3 length: 11 amino acids. Germline lookup yields CDR1 DFQATT and CDR2 SNEGSKA (reference sequence). The CDR3: CSAAGTDTQYF. The CDR3 nucleotides read TGCAGTGCGGCAGGCACAGATACGCAGTATTTT.

The chain uses TRBV11-3 and TRBJ1-4, with D tentatively TRBD1 (5 bases). Per germline, CDR1 SGHNT and CDR2 YENEEA. The ends were cut back, 4 bases at V and 8 bases at J, with 14 bases in the middle. The CDR3 is 14 amino acids. The CDR3 DNA follows: TGTGCCAGCAGCTCAGTTTTGGGGACCGAAAAACTGTTTTTT. It encodes CASSSVLGTEKLFF.

This clonotype was seen only a few times. The chain carries TRBV10-2 and TRBJ2-5; possibly TRBD1 for D (6 bases). CDR1 and CDR2 (germline): WSHSY, SAAADI. Trimming took 0 bases from V and 4 from J, leaving 12 bases between them. The CDR3 length is 15 residues. The CDR3 reads CASSESNRDVETQYF. The DNA of the CDR3 is TGCGCCAGCAGTGAGTCAAACAGGGACGTAGAGACCCAGTACTTC.

The rearrangement joins TRBV20-1 to TRBJ2-5; 10 bases are a match to TRBD2. The J call is in doubt because the DNA end fits TRBJ2-7 better. This CDR3 is 16 amino acids long. Looked up from germline, CDR1 is DFQATT and CDR2 is SNEGSKA (reference sequence). The CDR3 protein is CSASTHSGRGPYEQYF. For the CDR3, the DNA is TGCAGTGCTAGTACCCACAGCGGGAGGGGGCCCTACGAGCAGTACTTC.

This clonotype has only a few counts. V gene TRBV12-3 or TRBV12-4 combines with J gene TRBJ2-4, with D possibly being TRBD1 or TRBD2 (6 bases each). CDR3 size: 14 residues. The V and J ends lost 9 bases and 1 base respectively, with 13 bases between them. The CDR3: CASSEGVAKNIQYF. CDR3 DNA: TGTGCCAGTTCGGAGGGGGTGGCCAAAAACATTCAGTACTTC.

The chain carries TRBV29-1 and TRBJ1-4, with TRBD1 matching 9 bases. The germline gives CDR1 SQVTM, CDR2 ANQGSEA. V lost 7 bases to trimming and J lost 8 bases; unmatched junction nucleotides: 8. CDR3 length equals 13 residues. CDR3 sequence: CSARDRVGEKLFF. Written as DNA, the CDR3 is TGCAGCGCAAGGGACAGGGTCGGCGAAAAACTGTTTTTT.

This rearrangement joins TRBV7-2 to TRBJ2-1, with 7 nucleotides matching TRBD2. With 9 bases clipped from V and 7 bases from J, the junction kept 12 bases outside the gene matches. The germline CDR1 and CDR2 sequences are SGHTA and FQGNSA. This CDR3 comprises 14 residues. The CDR3 sequence is CARSLGGRGNEQFF. For the CDR3, the DNA is TGTGCCAGATCCCTCGGGGGGAGGGGAAATGAGCAGTTCTTC.

This clonotype turned up a few times. CDR3 loop: CASSPEAGTSADTQYF. DNA of the CDR3: TGTGCCAGCAGCCCGGAAGCGGGGACTAGCGCAGATACGCAGTATTTT. J is TRBJ2-3 and V is TRBV5-5, with 10 bases matching TRBD2. CDR1 SGHKS and CDR2 YYEKEE come from the germline V gene (reference sequence). The CDR3 contains 16 residues. With 4 bases clipped from V and 4 bases from J, the junction kept 9 bases outside the gene matches.

This clonotype has only one observation. The chain has TRBV27 and TRBJ2-7; D perhaps matches TRBD1 (5 bases). The V end lost 1 base, the J end lost 0 bases, and 13 bases lay between the germline ends. This CDR3 comprises 16 residues. Germline CDR1 and CDR2: MNHEY and SMNVEV (reference sequence). In nucleotides, the CDR3 is TGTGCCAGCAGTTTATGGTCAGGGCAGAGCTCCTACGAGCAGTACTTC. This codes for CASSLWSGQSSYEQYF.

The chain uses TRBV20-1 and TRBJ2-1; 8 nucleotides agree with TRBD2. Germline loops: CDR1 DFQATT, CDR2 SNEGSKA (reference sequence). The CDR3 spans 18 residues. J was trimmed by 0 bases and V by 5 bases; bases with no gene match: 15. This CDR3 is CSAGHGRARGSSYNEQFF. For the CDR3, the DNA is TGCAGTGCTGGACACGGGAGGGCCCGAGGTAGCTCCTACAATGAGCAGTTCTTC.